These 10 T cell receptor beta chains were all obtained from the same sample, sequenced in a study of cytotoxic CD8 clonotypes in ibrutinib-treated CLL. Libraries were prepared by immunoSEQ multiplex PCR; TCRdb keeps only in-frame clonotypes and omits some of them. This sample yields under 35,000 clones, of which 55% to 75% are seen a single time; 54% belongs to the top ten. This material consisted of PBMCs, taken after 24 months of ibrutinib treatment. These receptors came from a human donor with chronic lymphocytic leukemia.

This chain links TRBV4-1 with TRBJ2-7, with 9 bases lining up with TRBD2. The junction had 12 bases not matched to a gene; V was cut back by 0 bases and J by 3 bases. From germline, CDR1 is MGHRA and CDR2 YSYEKL. This CDR3 contains 18 residues. The CDR3 sequence is CASSQDFGASGENYEQYF. CDR3 DNA: TGCGCCAGCAGCCAAGATTTCGGGGCTAGCGGGGAGAACTACGAGCAGTACTTC.

The chain recombines TRBV5-1 with TRBJ1-6; no firm D call. The CDR3 runs to 13 residues. From germline, CDR1 is SGHRS and CDR2 YFSETQ. V was pared by 0 bases and J by 9 bases, with 7 bases between. In DNA form, the CDR3 reads TGCGCCAGCAGCTTGGATGGGTTTTCACCCCTCCACTTT. It translates to CASSLDGFSPLHF.

The chain joins TRBV29-1 to TRBJ2-6; the match to TRBD1 covers 8 bases. V lost 7 bases to trimming and J lost 0 bases; unmatched junction nucleotides: 11. CDR3 length equals 17 residues. Looked up from germline, CDR1 is SQVTM and CDR2 is ANQGSEA. CDR3 sequence (DNA): TGCAGCGCTAGAAGCAGGGGGCATAGCTCTGGGGCCAACGTCCTGACTTTC. This codes for CSARSRGHSSGANVLTF.

The chain links TRBV27 to TRBJ1-2; 11 nucleotides line up with TRBD1. This CDR3 comprises 15 residues. V was clipped by 0 bases and J by 7 bases; unmatched bases: 4. In germline, CDR1 is MNHEY, CDR2 SMNVEV (reference sequence). The CDR3 region has the DNA TGTGCCAGCAGTTTATCGATGGACAGGGGGCTTGGCTACACCTTC. The encoded protein is CASSLSMDRGLGYTF.

The rearrangement joins TRBV7-3 to TRBJ2-5; 9 bases are shared with TRBD2. Germline CDR1 and CDR2: SGHTA and FQGTGA. With V trimmed by 3 bases and J by 5 bases, 4 bases remained unmatched. CDR3 length: 14 residues. CDR3 region: CASSFNAGGETQYF. The DNA for the CDR3 is TGTGCCAGCAGCTTTAACGCGGGAGGGGAGACCCAGTACTTC.

The CDR3 spells CASRADRLYEQYF. CDR3 nucleotides: TGTGCCAGCAGGGCGGACAGGTTGTACGAGCAGTACTTC. The rearrangement joins TRBV2 to TRBJ2-7, with 7 bases that match TRBD1. V shed 6 bases, J shed 4 bases, and the junction held 6 bases outside the gene matches. Germline CDR1 reads SNHLY; CDR2 reads FYNNEI. The CDR3 covers 13 residues.

This clone was counted a single time. Its ends do not fully match the called genes, so a read error is possible. This sequence joins TRBV4-2 and TRBJ2-5; D ambiguous. Per germline, CDR1 LGHNA and CDR2 YNFKEQ. The CDR3 loop spans 13 amino acids. The CDR3 sequence is CASSQDLQGTQYF. CDR3 nucleotides: TGTGCCAGCAGCCAAGATCTTCAAGGGACCCAGTACTTC.

This sequence joins TRBV5-1 and TRBJ2-5, with 12 bases fitting TRBD2. Unmatched junction bases numbered 5, after V lost 0 bases and J lost 2 bases. CDR3 length: 17 residues. Germline CDR1 and CDR2: SGHRS and YFSETQ. Here the CDR3 DNA reads TGCGCCAGCAGCTTGGTAGCAACTAGCGGGGGGCAAGAGACCCAGTACTTC. It yields the protein CASSLVATSGGQETQYF.

This clone was found once. The chain has TRBV29-1 and TRBJ1-4; D uncertain. Per germline, CDR1 SQVTM and CDR2 ANQGSEA. The V and J ends lost 1 base and 7 bases respectively, with 13 bases between them. This CDR3 is built from 14 residues. The CDR3 reads CSVEGQSSGEKLFF. Written as DNA, the CDR3 is TGCAGCGTTGAAGGGCAGTCATCGGGTGAAAAACTGTTTTTT.

The gene calls are TRBV27 and TRBJ2-1; possible D gene TRBD2, 6 bases. The V gene's germline CDR1 is MNHEY and CDR2 SMNVEV (reference sequence). This CDR3 contains 15 residues. V lost 0 bases to trimming and J lost 6 bases, with 12 bases between them. CDR3 protein: CASSLSRGVFNEQFF. The CDR3, as DNA: TGTGCCAGCAGTTTATCCCGCGGGGTCTTCAATGAGCAGTTCTTC.